This entry describes one TCR beta chain. This CDR3 is built from 16 residues. CDR1 and CDR2 (germline): SGHNT, YENEEA. With V trimmed by 5 bases and J by 5 bases, 9 bases remained unmatched. The sample comes from a study of T cell changes during pregnancy in multiple sclerosis. Profiled with immunoSEQ multiplex PCR; TCRdb holds only in-frame clones, not every one. This sample carries 28,000 or so clones, about 91% of them seen once, and the ten largest clones take 0.6% to 0.8%. The rearrangement links TRBV11-3 to TRBJ1-6; TRBD1 matches 7 bases. The sequencing used CD4+ T cells from peripheral blood mononuclear cells, collected in the first trimester of pregnancy. The TCR comes from a female donor in good health, enrolled as a control in a pregnancy study. This chain's CDR3 is CASSELPGQNNSPLHF. DNA for the CDR3: TGTGCCAGCAGCGAACTACCGGGACAGAATAATTCACCCCTCCACTTT. The full variable domain, completed using reference TRBV11-3 and TRBJ1-6, is EAGVVQSPRYKIIEKKQPVAFWCNPISGHNTLYWYLQNLGQGPELLIRYENEEAVDDSQLPKDRFSAERLKGVDSTLKIQPAELGDSAVYLCASSELPGQNNSPLHFGNGTRLTVT.